This T cell receptor beta chain was sequenced in a study of T cell clonality in common variable immunodeficiency. Per the germline V gene, CDR1 is KGHSH and CDR2 is LQKENI. This CDR3 is 14 amino acids long. V was pared by 3 bases and J by 1 base, with 7 bases between. Libraries were prepared by immunoSEQ multiplex PCR; TCRdb keeps only in-frame clonotypes and omits some of them. The sample offers some 30,000 clones and no singletons, the top ten holding roughly 4%. This clone was detected many times. Its antigen remains unknown. Coverage ceases 3 residues before the CDR3 finishes, and the germline J gene fills in the end. Findings and caveats of the study: Repertoire-complication correlations in CVID were limited by patient heterogeneity.

Sequenced: peripheral blood mononuclear cells. The rearrangement joins TRBV18 to TRBJ2-4; tentative D call: TRBD2 (5 bases). This receptor was taken from a person aged 18-70 years in good health. CDR3 DNA (partial): TGTGCCAGCTCACCTTCGGGGGCCAAAAACATT. The encoded protein is CASSPSGAKNI. The CDR3 in full is CASSPSGAKNIQYF. Full variable domain (rest looked up from reference TRBV18 and TRBJ2-4): NAGVMQNPRHLVRRRGQEARLRCSPMKGHSHVYWYRQLPEEGLKFMVYLQKENIIDESGMPKERFSAEFPKEGPSILRIQQVVRGDSAAYFCASSPSGAKNIQYFGAGTRLSVL.